This is a list of T cell receptor beta chains from one sample in a study of blood T cell repertoires in COVID-19. Clones were sequenced by immunoSEQ multiplex PCR, and TCRdb holds only the in-frame ones, with some missing. This table has 50,000 to 60,000 clones, roughly 85% appearing once. Sequencing was performed on peripheral blood. Receptor source: a human donor in a cohort sampled during active COVID-19. Each CDR3 is given with its conserved first and last residue. A D gene is named only where the DNA matches it firmly. Clone size, where shown, is once, few, many, or a class for clones that have expanded.

size,V,D,J,DNA,CDR3
NA,TRBV6-5,TRBD1,TRBJ1-1,TGTGCCAGCGGTCTAGGACAGGGCGATGAAGCTTTCTTT,CASGLGQGDEAFF
NA,TRBV19,TRBD2,TRBJ2-2,TGTGCCAGTAGGACAACTAGCGGGAGATGGGTCACCGGGGAGCTGTTTTTT,CASRTTSGRWVTGELFF
NA,TRBV12-5,TRBD2,TRBJ2-5,TGTGCTAGTGGCCCGGGGGGAAGGGAGACCCAGTACTTC,CASGPGGRETQYF
NA,TRBV9,NA,TRBJ1-3,TGTGCCAGCAGCATCGATTCACTGAGCGGAAACACCATATATTTT,CASSIDSLSGNTIYF
NA,TRBV29-1,TRBD1,TRBJ1-3,TGCAGCGTTGAGACAGGGGGTTTT,CSVETGGF
NA,TRBV7-9,TRBD2,TRBJ2-3,TGTGCCAGCAGCCGAACCGGGACTACTTTCGAAAGTACAGATACGCAGTATTTT,CASSRTGTTFESTDTQYF
NA,TRBV6-5,TRBD1,TRBJ2-7,TGTGCCAGCAGTTTCGTCCAGGGGGCCGACTACGAGCAGTACTTC,CASSFVQGADYEQYF
NA,TRBV24-1,TRBD2,TRBJ2-5,TGTGCCACCAGTGATTTAGAGCTAGCGGGTTTACAAGAGACCCAGTACTTC,CATSDLELAGLQETQYF
once,TRBV18,TRBD2,TRBJ2-7,TGTGCCAGCTCATCCCAGCGGGAGCGGATCCACGAGCAGTACTTC,CASSSQRERIHEQYF
NA,TRBV19,TRBD2,TRBJ2-7,TGTGCCAGTAGTAGAAGGACTAGCGGGAGCCCGGAAGAGCAGTACTTC,CASSRRTSGSPEEQYF
once,TRBV18,NA,TRBJ2-1,TGTGCCAGCTCACCGGGCGGGTCCCATGAGCAGTTCTTC,CASSPGGSHEQFF
NA,TRBV14,NA,TRBJ1-1,TGTGCCAGCAGCCCACGCCGAGGTGTGAACACTGAAGCTTTCTTT,CASSPRRGVNTEAFF
NA,TRBV6-1,TRBD1,TRBJ1-1,TGTGCCAGCAGTGAAAAGAGGGGGCTCAGGGCTTTCTTT,CASSEKRGLRAFF
few,TRBV10-3,NA,TRBJ2-7,TGTGTAGTAGGAGGGGCCTCGGAGGGAAACTACGAGCAGTACTTC,CVVGGASEGNYEQYF